Reported below is one TCR beta chain. Only a few counts were recorded for this clone. There is no known antigen for this receptor. The record has no base qualities; no much larger clone is one base away. Participants in the prospective study were aged roughly 18 to 100 years, lived in about two dozen United States geographic areas, and enrolled through a virtual design. Cohort assignment in the prospective study relied on participant-reported clinical history from a screening survey and a study questionnaire. Each participant in the prospective study had whole blood, serum and a nasopharyngeal or oropharyngeal swab collected by mobile phlebotomists. Additional blood draws and questionnaires over an approximately 2-month period could optionally be provided by prospective study participants. Blood samples from the prospective study were shipped frozen or at room temperature prior to DNA extraction.

TCRbeta CDR3 regions were amplified from genomic DNA by means of the immunoSEQ Assay, a bias-controlled multiplex PCR. The paper's processing steps were these. Nucleated cell counts per sample were estimated from amplification of reference gene primers within the assay. To quantify the absolute abundance of each unique TCRbeta CDR3 rearrangement, sequence reads were collapsed and filtered. For each sample, productive Simpson clonality was calculated as the square root of Simpson's diversity index over productive rearrangements. This immuneACCESS table, as held by TCRdb, lists in-frame sequences with V and J called but not all clones. Of the missing ones, under half trace to an unresolved V gene in checked studies; the others have no known cause. From that table come the V and J calls and clone size; the DNA was used to work out D and trimming. This sample gives a few hundred thousand clones in total; roughly nine tenths of them show up just once. The ten largest clones represent approximately 3.4% of the sample.

The data stem from a study of blood T cell repertoires in COVID-19 (TCRdb year 2020). Regarding the study in general: The collaborator samples originated in the United States, Italy and Spain and spanned the acute and convalescent phases of COVID-19. Where available, HLA class I and class II types were taken from metadata supplied by the sample provider and were not determined by assay-based typing. Nearly every sample came with metadata listing a de-identified subject ID, COVID-19 status, age in years and sex. Samples came from the ongoing ImmuneRACE study (first 160 participants) plus 1,254 subjects from 6 global collaborators. The material from the prospective study consisted of cDNA or gDNA derived from T cells, B-cell-depleted T cells, or PBMCs. The dataset comprised deeply sampled blood TCRbeta repertoires from subjects exposed to, actively infected with, or recovered from COVID-19. A freely available public database, intended as a resource for researchers studying the immune response to SARS-CoV-2, is where the repertoires were released. The paper's findings and limits, for the study overall: The quantity of clinical and demographic metadata differed by source and by participant and was supplied without curation.

Sequencing was carried out using PBMCs or T cells enriched from blood (not recorded which). The receptor was derived from a young woman in a cohort exposed to, infected with or recovered from COVID-19 (not recorded which).

CDR3 sequence: CASSDGVNEKLFF. The DNA sequence reads TGCGCCAGCAGTGATGGAGTTAATGAAAAACTGTTTTTT. The V and J segments used are TRBV10-1 and TRBJ1-4; the D gene lacks a confident call. The junction shows trimming of 3 bases on V and 4 bases on J, plus 6 bases between the germline ends. The germline V gene (reference sequence) specifies WNHNN as CDR1 and SYGVQD as CDR2. The CDR3, from cysteine to phenylalanine, totals 13 residues. Only the CDR3 DNA stays, 39 bases, in frame from base 1.